This entry lists 18 T cell receptor beta chains sequenced from one sample in a study of blood T cell repertoires in COVID-19 (dated by TCRdb to 2018 to 2020). Library method: the immunoSEQ multiplex PCR assay. The source is immuneACCESS, and TCRdb retained only in-frame sequences with V and J called. Part of the clones is not carried over; for the studies checked, unresolved V genes explain less than half of this, and the remainder is unexplained. The table for this sample lists around 400,000 clones; 85% to 90% of them were counted only once. 1.7% of the sample is held by the ten biggest clonotypes. Sequenced: PBMCs or T cells enriched from blood (not recorded which). The receptors originated from a woman younger than 45 who had recovered from COVID-19.

This clone was detected only a few times. J is TRBJ1-2 and V is TRBV7-9, with D hard to call. CDR3 length equals 15 residues. Trimming left V 5 bases short and J 1 base short, with 14 bases between. The V gene's germline CDR1 is SEHNR and CDR2 FQNEAQ (reference sequence). CDR3: CASSLTPPINYGYTF. CDR3 bases: TGTGCCAGCAGCCTAACCCCTCCGATTAACTATGGCTACACCTTC. The full variable domain, in which reference TRBV7-9 and TRBJ1-2 provide the parts outside the CDR3, is DTGVSQNPRHKITKRGQNVTFRCDPISEHNRLYWYRQTLGQGPEFLTYFQNEAQLEKSRLLSDRFSAERPKGSFSTLEIQRTEQGDSAMYLCASSLTPPINYGYTFGSGTRLTVV.

This clone turned up a few times. The chain employs TRBV9 and TRBJ1-3; D ambiguous. Trimming removed 2 bases from V and 0 bases from J, with 12 bases in between. The CDR3 loop spans 16 amino acids. Germline CDR1 SGDLS, CDR2 YYNGEE. CDR3: CASSVNRALSGNTIYF. CDR3 coding DNA: TGTGCCAGCAGCGTGAACCGAGCCCTCTCTGGAAACACCATATATTTT.

This clone was found once. V gene TRBV2 combines with J gene TRBJ2-5; perhaps TRBD2 as D (6 bases). V was clipped by 11 bases and J by 2 bases, with 12 bases between them. CDR1 SNHLY and CDR2 FYNNEI come from the germline V gene. There are 12 residues in the CDR3. Written as DNA, the CDR3 is TGTGCCGCCCGGGACTTGCAAGAGACCCAGTACTTC. It translates to CAARDLQETQYF.

This clone was counted once. The chain employs TRBV24-1 and TRBJ2-3; 7 bases agree with TRBD2. The CDR3 is made up of 13 amino acids. Looked up from germline, CDR1 is KGHDR and CDR2 is SFDVKD. V shed 9 bases, J shed 2 bases, and the junction held 4 bases outside the gene matches. CDR3 amino acids: CATGEGPTDTQYF. In DNA, the CDR3 is TGTGCCACCGGGGAGGGACCCACAGATACGCAGTATTTT.

V usage is TRBV5-1 and J usage is TRBJ1-2, with D unclear. V lost 0 bases and J lost 0, with 9 bases in between. The CDR3 has 15 amino acids. CDR1 is SGHRS and CDR2 is YFSETQ in the germline V gene. The CDR3 region has the DNA TGCGCCAGCAGCTTGGCCCCAGAATCTAACTATGGCTACACCTTC. Translating it yields CASSLAPESNYGYTF. Full variable domain (rest looked up from reference TRBV5-1 and TRBJ1-2): KAGVTQTPRYLIKTRGQQVTLSCSPISGHRSVSWYQQTPGQGLQFLFEYFSETQRNKGNFPGRFSGRQFSNSRSEMNVSTLELGDSALYLCASSLAPESNYGYTFGSGTRLTVV.

The chain links TRBV19 to TRBJ2-1, with TRBD2 identical over 9 bases. Germline CDR1 is LNHDA and CDR2 is SQIVND (reference sequence). The CDR3 consists of 14 residues. Germline trimming cut 4 bases from V and 8 bases from J; bases unmatched to any gene: 6. The CDR3 DNA reads TGTGCCAGTAGTAACACCGGGACTAGCCATGAGCAGTTCTTC. Translated, it gives CASSNTGTSHEQFF. Supplemented by reference TRBV19 and TRBJ2-1, the full variable domain reads DGGITQSPKYLFRKEGQNVTLSCEQNLNHDAMYWYRQDPGQGLRLIYYSQIVNDFQKGDIAEGYSVSREKKESFPLTVTSAQKNPTAFYLCASSNTGTSHEQFFGPGTRLTVL.

This chain connects TRBV9 to TRBJ2-3, with TRBD2 matching over 8 bases. V was clipped by 0 bases and J by 1 base; unmatched bases: 4. Germline V lookup: CDR1 SGDLS, CDR2 YYNGEE. The CDR3 totals 16 residues. Here the CDR3 reads CASSVEGAGGTDTQYF. The CDR3 DNA follows: TGTGCCAGCAGCGTAGAGGGAGCGGGGGGCACAGATACGCAGTATTTT.

This chain uses TRBV9 with TRBJ1-1, with 9 bases aligning to TRBD1. The CDR3 spans 16 residues. The germline gives CDR1 SGDLS, CDR2 YYNGEE. The junction had 9 bases not matched to a gene; V was cut back by 3 bases and J by 3 bases. In DNA, the CDR3 is TGTGCCAGCAGCGAGGGGACAGGGTTTCTGTACACTGAAGCTTTCTTT. Translation gives CASSEGTGFLYTEAFF.

This clone has only one observation. In DNA form, the CDR3 reads TGTGCTAGTGGTTTGGTCCCCGGGACAGGGTTGCAGCCCCAGCATTTT. Residues: CASGLVPGTGLQPQHF. The chain couples TRBV12-5 to TRBJ1-5, with 9 bases lining up with TRBD1. The CDR3 contains 16 residues. CDR1 and CDR2 from the germline V gene are LGHNT and FRNRAP. With 0 bases clipped from V and 7 bases from J, the junction kept 7 bases outside the gene matches.

This rearrangement joins TRBV23-1 to TRBJ1-1, with D maybe TRBD1 (6 bases). TRBV23-1 carries the ORF label, with uncertain function. The CDR3 contains 18 residues. V lost 10 bases, J lost 0 bases, and 27 bases lay in between. CDR3 coding DNA: TGCGCCAATAACCGGGACACCCCCGCTAGTATCCTGAACACTGAAGCTTTCTTT. It translates to CANNRDTPASILNTEAFF.

This chain uses TRBV7-5 with TRBJ1-6. TRBV7-5 is a pseudogene. The CDR3 contains 15 residues. CDR3 coding DNA: TGTGCCAGAAGGGGACTGAGCTCCTATAATTCACCCCTCCACTTT. This codes for CARRGLSSYNSPLHF.

Here the CDR3 DNA reads TGTGCCAGCAGCCAAGGGACAGGGCAGTACTATGGCTACACCTTC. Its translation is CASSQGTGQYYGYTF. The chain has TRBV3-1 (or the pseudogene TRBV3-2) and TRBJ1-2; TRBD1 agrees at 8 bases. From germline, CDR1 is LGHDT and CDR2 YNNKEL (reference sequence). The trim removed 1 base at V and 3 bases at J, leaving 4 bases unmatched. The CDR3 loop spans 15 amino acids.

This sequence joins TRBV24-1 and TRBJ1-2; 7 bases line up with TRBD1. This CDR3 has 19 residues. V shed 3 bases and J 2 bases; nucleotides not matched to a gene: 17. Germline CDR1 and CDR2: KGHDR and SFDVKD. The CDR3: CATSDRVKGARSGNYGYTF. CDR3 sequence (DNA): TGTGCCACCAGTGATCGGGTCAAGGGGGCGCGTTCTGGGAACTATGGCTACACCTTC.

This chain joins TRBV3-1 (or the pseudogene TRBV3-2) and TRBJ2-1, with TRBD1 matching 10 bases. The V and J ends lost 4 bases and 9 bases, in that order; junction bases with no gene match: 9. The germline V gene has CDR1 LGHDT and CDR2 YNNKEL (reference sequence). This CDR3 is 15 amino acids long. Here the CDR3 reads CASSPRTGGLGEQFF. The CDR3 bases are TGTGCCAGCAGCCCCCGGACAGGGGGTTTGGGTGAGCAGTTCTTC.

This chain uses TRBV4-3 with TRBJ2-3, with 7 bases lining up with TRBD2. CDR1 and CDR2 (germline): LGHNA, YSLEER. This CDR3 is built from 15 residues. V trimming: 0 bases; J trimming: 4 bases; junction bases outside the gene matches: 4. In nucleotides, the CDR3 is TGCGCCAGCAGCCAAGATTGGGGGGGGGCAGATACGCAGTATTTT. It translates to CASSQDWGGADTQYF.

The chain couples TRBV5-1 to TRBJ1-6; no clear D gene. This CDR3 contains 14 residues. Trimming removed 5 bases at V and 6 bases at J, with 12 bases between. Per the germline V gene, CDR1 is SGHRS and CDR2 is YFSETQ. This CDR3 reads CASSVRVPNSPLHF. CDR3 coding DNA: TGCGCCAGCAGTGTTCGGGTCCCTAATTCACCCCTCCACTTT.

This chain joins TRBV2 and TRBJ1-1; D uncertain. The germline V gene encodes CDR1 SNHLY and CDR2 FYNNEI. Trimming pared 6 bases from V and 4 bases from J, leaving 3 bases between. The CDR3 is 10 residues long. CDR3 sequence reads: CASRATEAFF. The DNA of the CDR3 is TGTGCCAGCAGGGCCACTGAAGCTTTCTTT. The full variable domain, in which reference TRBV2 and TRBJ1-1 provide the parts outside the CDR3, is EPEVTQTPSHQVTQMGQEVILRCVPISNHLYFYWYRQILGQKVEFLVSFYNNEISEKSEIFDDQFSVERPDGSNFTLKIRSTKLEDSAMYFCASRATEAFFGQGTRLTVV.

This rearrangement joins TRBV4-2 to TRBJ1-5; unclear D gene. This CDR3 is built from 15 residues. Trimming cost V 6 bases and J 5 bases, with 17 bases left between them. Germline CDR1 is LGHNA and CDR2 is YNFKEQ. CDR3 nucleotides: TGTGCCAGCAGTCCTTATCGGGAGGTCTATCAGCCCCAGCATTTT. Translating gives CASSPYREVYQPQHF.